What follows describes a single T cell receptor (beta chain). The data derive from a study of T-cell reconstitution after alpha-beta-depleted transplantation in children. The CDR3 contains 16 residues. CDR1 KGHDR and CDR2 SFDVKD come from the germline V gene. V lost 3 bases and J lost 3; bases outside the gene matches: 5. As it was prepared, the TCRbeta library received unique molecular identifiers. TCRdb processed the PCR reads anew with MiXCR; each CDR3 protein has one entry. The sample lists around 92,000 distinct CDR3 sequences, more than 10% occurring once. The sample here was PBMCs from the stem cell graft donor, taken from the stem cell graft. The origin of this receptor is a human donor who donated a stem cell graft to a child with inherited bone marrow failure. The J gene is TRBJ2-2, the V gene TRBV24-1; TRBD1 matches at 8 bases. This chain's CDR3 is CATSDPRGRDTGELFF. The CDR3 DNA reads TGTGCCACCAGTGATCCCAGGGGGCGAGACACCGGGGAGCTGTTTTTT.